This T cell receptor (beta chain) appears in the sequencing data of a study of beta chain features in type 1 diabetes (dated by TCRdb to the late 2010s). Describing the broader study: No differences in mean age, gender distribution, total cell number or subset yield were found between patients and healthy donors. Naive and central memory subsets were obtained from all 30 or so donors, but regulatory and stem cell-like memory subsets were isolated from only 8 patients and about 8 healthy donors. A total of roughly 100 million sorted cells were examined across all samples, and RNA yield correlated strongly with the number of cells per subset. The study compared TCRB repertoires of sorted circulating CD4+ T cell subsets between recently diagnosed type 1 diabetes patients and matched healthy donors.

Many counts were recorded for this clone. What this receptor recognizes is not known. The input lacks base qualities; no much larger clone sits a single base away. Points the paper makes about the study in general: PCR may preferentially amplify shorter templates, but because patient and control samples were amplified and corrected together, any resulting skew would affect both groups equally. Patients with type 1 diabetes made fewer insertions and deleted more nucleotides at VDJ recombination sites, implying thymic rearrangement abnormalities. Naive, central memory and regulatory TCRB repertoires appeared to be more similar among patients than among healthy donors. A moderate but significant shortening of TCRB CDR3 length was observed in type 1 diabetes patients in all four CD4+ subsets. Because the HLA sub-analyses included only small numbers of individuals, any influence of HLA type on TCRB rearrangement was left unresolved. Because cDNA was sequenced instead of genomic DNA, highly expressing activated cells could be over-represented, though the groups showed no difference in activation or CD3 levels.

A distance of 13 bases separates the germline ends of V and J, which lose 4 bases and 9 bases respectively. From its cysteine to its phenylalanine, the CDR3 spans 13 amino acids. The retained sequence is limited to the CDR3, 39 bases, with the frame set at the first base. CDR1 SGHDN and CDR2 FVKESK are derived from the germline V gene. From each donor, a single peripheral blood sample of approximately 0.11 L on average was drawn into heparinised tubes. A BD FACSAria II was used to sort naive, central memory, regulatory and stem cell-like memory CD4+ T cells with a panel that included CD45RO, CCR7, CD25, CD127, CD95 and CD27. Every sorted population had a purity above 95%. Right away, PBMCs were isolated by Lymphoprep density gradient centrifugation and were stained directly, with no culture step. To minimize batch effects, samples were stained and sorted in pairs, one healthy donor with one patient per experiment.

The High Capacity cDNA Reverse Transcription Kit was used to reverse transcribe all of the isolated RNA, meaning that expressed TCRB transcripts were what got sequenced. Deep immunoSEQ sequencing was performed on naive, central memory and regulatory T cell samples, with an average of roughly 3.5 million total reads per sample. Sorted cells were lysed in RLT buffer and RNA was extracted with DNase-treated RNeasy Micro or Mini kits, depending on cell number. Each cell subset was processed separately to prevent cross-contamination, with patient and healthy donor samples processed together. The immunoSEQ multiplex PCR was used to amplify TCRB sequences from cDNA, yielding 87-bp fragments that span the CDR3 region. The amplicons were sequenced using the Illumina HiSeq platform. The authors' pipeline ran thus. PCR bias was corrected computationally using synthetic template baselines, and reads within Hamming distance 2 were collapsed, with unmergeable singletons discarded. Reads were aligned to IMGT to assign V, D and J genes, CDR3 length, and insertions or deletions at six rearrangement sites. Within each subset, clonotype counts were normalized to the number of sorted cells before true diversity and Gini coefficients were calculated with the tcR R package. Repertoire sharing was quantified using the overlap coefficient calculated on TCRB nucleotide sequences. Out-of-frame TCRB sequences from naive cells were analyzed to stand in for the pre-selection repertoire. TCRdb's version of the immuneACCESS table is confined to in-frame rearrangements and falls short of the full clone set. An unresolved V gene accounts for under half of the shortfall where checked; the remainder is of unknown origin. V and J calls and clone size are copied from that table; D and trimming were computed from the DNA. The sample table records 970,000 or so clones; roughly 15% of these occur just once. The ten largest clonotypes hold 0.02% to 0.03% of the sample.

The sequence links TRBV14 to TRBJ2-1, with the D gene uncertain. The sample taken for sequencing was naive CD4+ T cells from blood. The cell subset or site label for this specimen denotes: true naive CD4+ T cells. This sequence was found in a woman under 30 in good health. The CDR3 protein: CASSLSQLGEQFF. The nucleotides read TGTGCCAGCAGCCTAAGTCAGTTAGGTGAGCAGTTCTTC.